This T cell receptor (beta chain) was documented in a study of T cell responses to AZD1222 COVID-19 vaccine. Findings and limits, study-wide: Vaccine-associated CD4 TCRs ranged over spike, dominating at 160-218 and 743-854. Baseline serology detected seropositivity in only five or six AZD1222 recipients.

On this clone itself: Antigen specificity is unknown.

The length of the CDR3 is 13 residues. The V end was cut by 6 bases, the J end by 4 bases, with 13 bases between. Germline CDR1 reads LNHDA; CDR2 reads SQIVND (reference sequence). Sequencing was performed with immunoSEQ multiplex PCR; in TCRdb, only in-frame clones are kept and a portion is missing. This repertoire shows about 150,000 clones, roughly nine tenths found once; its top ten account for 4.5% to 6%. V and J are TRBV19 and TRBJ2-7; no clear D. This clonotype was obtained from an adult in good health. The specimen comprised peripheral blood, sampled on day 0 of MenACWY control vaccination. The CDR3 nucleotides are TGTGCCAGTAGCCCCAACCTAGTGTACGAGCAGTACTTC. This sequence encodes CASSPNLVYEQYF.